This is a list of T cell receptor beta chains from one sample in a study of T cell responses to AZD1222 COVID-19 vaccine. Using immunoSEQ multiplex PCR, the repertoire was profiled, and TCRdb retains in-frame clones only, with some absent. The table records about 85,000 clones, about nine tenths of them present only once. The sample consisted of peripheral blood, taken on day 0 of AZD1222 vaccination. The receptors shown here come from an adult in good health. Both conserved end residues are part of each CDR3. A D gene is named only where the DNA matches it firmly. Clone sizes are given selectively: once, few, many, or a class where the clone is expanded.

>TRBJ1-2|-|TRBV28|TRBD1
CASKIYSTGDGYTF
TGTGCCAGCAAGATATATTCGACAGGGGATGGCTACACCTTC
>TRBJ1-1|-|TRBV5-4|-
CASSTRGGFRYTEAFF
TGTGCCAGCAGCACAAGGGGGGGCTTTCGGTACACTGAAGCTTTCTTT
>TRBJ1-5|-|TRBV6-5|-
CASASQGSSNQPQHF
TGTGCCAGCGCATCCCAGGGTAGCAGCAATCAGCCCCAGCATTTT
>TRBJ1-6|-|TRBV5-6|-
CASSLSGLQARNSPLHF
TGTGCCAGCAGCTTGAGTGGTTTGCAGGCGCGAAATTCACCCCTCCACTTT
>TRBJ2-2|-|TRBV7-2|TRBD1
CASSPDRATGELFF
TGTGCCAGCAGTCCCGACAGGGCCACCGGGGAGCTGTTTTTT
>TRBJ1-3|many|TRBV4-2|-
CASSQEGPGSGNTIYF
TGTGCCAGCAGCCAAGAGGGACCGGGCTCTGGAAACACCATATATTTT
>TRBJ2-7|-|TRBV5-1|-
CASSLTVRGSSYEQYF
TGCGCCAGCAGCTTGACGGTACGGGGTAGCTCCTACGAGCAGTACTTC
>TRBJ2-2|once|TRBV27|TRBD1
CASSLGRGPNTGELFF
TGTGCCAGCAGTTTGGGAAGGGGGCCGAACACCGGGGAGCTGTTTTTT
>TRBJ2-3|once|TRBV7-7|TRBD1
CASSLSGQGAQYF
TGTGCTAGCAGCTTATCCGGACAGGGCGCGCAGTATTTT
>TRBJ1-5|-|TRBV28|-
CASRSLWTSRGNQPQHF
TGTGCCAGCAGAAGCTTGTGGACCTCGAGAGGCAATCAGCCCCAGCATTTT
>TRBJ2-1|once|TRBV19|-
CASSILPGNEQFF
TGTGCCAGTAGTATCCTGCCGGGGAATGAGCAGTTCTTC
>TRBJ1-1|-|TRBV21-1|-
CASSRDTEAFF
TGTGCCAGCAGCAGGGACACTGAAGCTTTCTTT
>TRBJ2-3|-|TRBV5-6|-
CASSLLRTGPPGRDTQYF
TGTGCCAGCAGCTTACTCCGAACAGGCCCCCCTGGTAGGGATACGCAGTATTTT
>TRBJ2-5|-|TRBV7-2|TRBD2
CASSFSGGNRETQYF
TGTGCCAGCAGCTTTAGCGGGGGGAATCGTGAGACCCAGTACTTC
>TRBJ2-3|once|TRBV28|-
CASRVSPWGVSTQYF
TGTGCCAGCAGGGTGTCCCCCTGGGGAGTCTCTACGCAGTATTTT
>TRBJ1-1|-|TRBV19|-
CASSNPGRNTEAFF
TGTGCCAGTAGTAACCCGGGGAGAAACACTGAAGCTTTCTTT
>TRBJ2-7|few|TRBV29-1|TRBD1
CSVRLDRSSYEQYF
TGCAGCGTTAGACTGGACAGGAGCTCCTACGAGCAGTACTTC
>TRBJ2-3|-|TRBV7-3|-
CASSPQTGVDTQYF
TGTGCCAGCAGCCCCCAGACCGGAGTAGATACGCAGTATTTT
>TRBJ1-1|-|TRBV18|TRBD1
CASSPRTGSYTEAFF
TGTGCCAGCTCACCACGGACAGGGAGCTACACTGAAGCTTTCTTT
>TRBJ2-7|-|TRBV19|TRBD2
CASSMTGTSGRRPYEQYF
TGTGCCAGTAGTATGACCGGGACTAGCGGGAGGAGGCCCTACGAGCAGTACTTC
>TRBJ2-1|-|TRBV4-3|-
CASSQDSRNEQFF
TGCGCCAGCAGCCAAGATTCGCGAAATGAGCAGTTCTTC
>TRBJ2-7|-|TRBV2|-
CASSDWGKLYEQYF
TGTGCCAGCAGTGACTGGGGCAAGCTCTACGAGCAGTACTTC
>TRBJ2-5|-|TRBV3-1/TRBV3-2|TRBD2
CASSQGRTSDETQYF
TGTGCCAGCAGCCAAGGCCGGACTAGCGACGAGACCCAGTACTTC
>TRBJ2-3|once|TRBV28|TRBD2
CASRSPSGGTDTQYF
TGTGCCAGCAGGTCCCCAAGCGGGGGCACAGATACGCAGTATTTT
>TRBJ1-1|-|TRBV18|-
CASSQQGNTEAFF
TGTGCCAGCTCACAGCAAGGAAACACTGAAGCTTTCTTT